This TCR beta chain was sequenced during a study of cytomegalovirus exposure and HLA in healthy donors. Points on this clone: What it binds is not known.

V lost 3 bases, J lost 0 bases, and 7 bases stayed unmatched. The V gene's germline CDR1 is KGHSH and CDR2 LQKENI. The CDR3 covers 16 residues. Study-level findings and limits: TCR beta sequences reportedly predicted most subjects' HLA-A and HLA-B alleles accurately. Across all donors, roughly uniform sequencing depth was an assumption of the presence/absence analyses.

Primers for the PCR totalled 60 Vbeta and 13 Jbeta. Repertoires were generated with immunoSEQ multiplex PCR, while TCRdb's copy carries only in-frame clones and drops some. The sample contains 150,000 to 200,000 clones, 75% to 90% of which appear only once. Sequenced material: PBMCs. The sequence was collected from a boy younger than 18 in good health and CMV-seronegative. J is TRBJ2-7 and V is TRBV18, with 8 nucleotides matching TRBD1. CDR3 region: CASSPPRQGISYEQYF. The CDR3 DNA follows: TGTGCCAGCTCACCGCCTAGACAGGGGATCTCCTACGAGCAGTACTTC.